This TCR beta chain was captured by sequencing in a study of control samples from healthy donors and cancer patients. Measured with immunoSEQ multiplex PCR; TCRdb has only the in-frame clones, and not every one. The repertoire includes approximately 82,000 clones, 80% to 90% of them detected once, and over 15% sits in the top ten. The junction had 14 bases not matched to a gene; V was cut back by 5 bases and J by 8 bases. The CDR3 sequence is 15 residues long. Germline V gene data show CDR1 as MNHEY and CDR2 as SMNVEV (reference sequence). Sequencing was performed on blood. This TCR came from a man over 45 in good health. The V and J genes are TRBV27 and TRBJ1-2, with 7 bases that match TRBD1. Here the CDR3 reads CASSVSGQPLGGYTF. The CDR3 region has the DNA TGTGCCAGCAGTGTGTCGGGACAGCCGCTGGGAGGCTACACCTTC.